Detailed here is one T cell receptor beta chain. Profiled with immunoSEQ multiplex PCR; TCRdb holds only in-frame clones, not every one. The table shows approximately 300,000 clones, with about 90% occurring only once. Germline lookup yields CDR1 SNHLY and CDR2 FYNNEI. The length of the CDR3 is 15 residues. The V gene end was trimmed by 4 bases and the J gene end by 4 bases; junction bases not matched to a gene: 7. The entry originates in a study of blood T cell repertoires in COVID-19. The chain combines TRBV2 with TRBJ1-5, with 7 bases identical to TRBD1. The sequenced material came from peripheral blood. This TCR came from a middle-aged woman with acute or convalescent COVID-19. CDR3 loop: CASSVGQLPNQPQHF. In DNA, the CDR3 is TGTGCCAGCAGTGTGGGACAGCTCCCAAATCAGCCCCAGCATTTT.